These T cell receptor beta chains were read from a single sample in a study of blood T cell repertoires in COVID-19. Data came from immunoSEQ multiplex PCR; TCRdb stores just in-frame clones and leaves some out. Of roughly 220,000 clones detected, roughly 81% appear once; the ten largest clones hold 7.5%. Sequences were obtained from peripheral blood. All receptors come from an elderly woman with COVID-19, enrolled during active disease. Both conserved end residues are part of each CDR3. Each record gives: clone size, V gene, J gene, D gene, CDR3 protein, CDR3 DNA. The D gene is left open where the match is weak. Size is stated for part of the rows, as once, few or many counts, or as a class when the clone is expanded.

.	TRBV6-2/TRBV6-3	TRBJ1-5	.	CASSYSSGGGRQPQHF	TGTGCCAGCAGTTACTCTTCCGGGGGGGGTCGCCAGCCCCAGCATTTT
.	TRBV4-1	TRBJ1-4	.	CASSPEGSTNEKLFF	TGCGCCAGCAGCCCCGAGGGTTCCACTAATGAAAAACTGTTTTTT
few	TRBV27	TRBJ2-3	.	CASSLSASLGRASTDTQYF	TGTGCCAGCAGTTTATCGGCTTCCCTAGGCAGAGCTAGCACAGATACGCAGTATTTT
once	TRBV14	TRBJ2-7	TRBD1	CASSSGTGGLKQYF	TGTGCCAGCAGCTCCGGGACAGGGGGCCTCAAGCAGTACTTC
.	TRBV6-6	TRBJ1-2	TRBD1	CASTYPDRVRYTF	TGTGCCAGCACCTACCCTGACAGGGTGAGGTACACCTTC
.	TRBV12-3/TRBV12-4	TRBJ2-4	.	CASSLQALNIQYF	TGTGCCAGCAGTTTACAGGCACTTAACATTCAGTACTTC
.	TRBV19	TRBJ1-1	.	CASSIARGRPEAFF	TGTGCCAGTAGTATAGCAAGGGGCAGGCCGGAAGCTTTCTTT
once	TRBV6-5	TRBJ1-2	.	CASSYRTAYGYTF	TGTGCCAGCAGTTACCGGACAGCTTATGGCTACACCTTC
.	TRBV7-8	TRBJ1-5	.	CASSGGAGNQPQHF	TGTGCCAGCAGCGGTGGGGCCGGGAATCAGCCCCAGCATTTT
.	TRBV2	TRBJ2-1	.	CASSVTGAGEQFF	TGTGCCAGCAGTGTTACGGGCGCGGGCGAGCAGTTCTTC
once	TRBV11-2	TRBJ2-5	TRBD2	CASSLGLAGGRETQYF	TGTGCCAGCAGCTTAGGACTAGCGGGGGGCCGCGAGACCCAGTACTTC
.	TRBV5-1	TRBJ1-2	TRBD1	CASSLWAGGDDGYTF	TGCGCCAGCAGCTTGTGGGCAGGGGGCGATGATGGCTACACCTTC
.	TRBV4-1	TRBJ2-2	TRBD1	CASSQRNSQAGGPGELFF	TGCGCCAGCAGCCAACGAAACTCTCAGGCAGGGGGCCCCGGGGAGCTGTTTTTT